In this sample, the clone carrying this T cell receptor beta chain turned up many times. Its target is not known. This specimen comes from a study of beta chain features in type 1 diabetes. Findings of the study overall: A possible short-template PCR bias applies equally to patients and controls.

After removal of 4 bases from V and 2 bases from J, the junction contained 5 bases not matched to a gene. Germline loops: CDR1 MDHEN, CDR2 SYDVKM. The CDR3 has 16 residues. TCRB transcripts that were expressed got sequenced, as all of the isolated RNA had been reverse transcribed. Sequenced by immunoSEQ multiplex PCR; TCRdb stores in-frame clones only, minus some. The sample shows about 140,000 clones, less than 9% of them seen only once. The purity of all sorted populations exceeded 98%. V gene TRBV28 combines with J gene TRBJ2-1, with 10 nucleotides matching TRBD2. This sequence originates from a woman aged 25 to 45 in good health. Sequences were obtained from central memory CD4+ T cells from blood. The CDR3 sequence: CASSSPAGGPYNEQFF. Written as DNA, the CDR3 is TGTGCCAGCAGTTCCCCAGCGGGAGGGCCCTACAATGAGCAGTTCTTC. The full variable domain, completed using reference TRBV28 and TRBJ2-1, is DVKVTQSSRYLVKRTGEKVFLECVQDMDHENMFWYRQDPGLGLRLIYFSYDVKMKEKGDIPEGYSVSREKKERFSLILESASTNQTSMYLCASSSPAGGPYNEQFFGPGTRLTVL.